This is a list of T cell receptor beta chains from one sample in a study of T-cell reconstitution after alpha-beta-depleted transplantation in children. TCRdb used MiXCR to reprocess the PCR reads, holding one entry per CDR3 protein. The repertoire includes 500,000 or so distinct CDR3 sequences, over 9.5% of them detected once, and 13% to 15% sits in the top ten. Source: PBMCs, mostly from graft donor cells, taken 180 days after TCRalphabeta/CD19-depleted stem cell transplant. The receptors derive from a female patient aged 2 to 10 who had a stem cell transplant for aplastic anemia, so the T cells may come from the graft donor. CDR3s include the opening cysteine and the closing phenylalanine or tryptophan. Fields, in order: CDR3 protein, CDR3 DNA, clone size, J gene, CDR3 length, D gene, V gene. The D gene is left open where the match is weak. Size values are once, few and many counts, or a class for expanded clones, and some rows have none.

CDR3 protein: CAISELAGGDQETQYF; CDR3 DNA: TGTGCCATCAGTGAGTTAGCGGGAGGAGACCAAGAGACCCAGTACTTC; clone size: -; J gene: TRBJ2-5; CDR3 length: 16; D gene: TRBD2; V gene: TRBV10-3
CDR3 protein: CASRTGKGWRTEAFF; CDR3 DNA: TGTGCCAGCAGGACCGGGAAGGGATGGAGAACTGAAGCTTTCTTT; clone size: few; J gene: TRBJ1-1; CDR3 length: 15; D gene: -; V gene: TRBV6-2/TRBV6-3
CDR3 protein: CASSTVSGGQGHYTGELFF; CDR3 DNA: TGTGCCAGTAGTACCGTTTCAGGGGGCCAGGGGCACTACACCGGGGAGCTGTTTTTT; clone size: -; J gene: TRBJ2-2; CDR3 length: 19; D gene: TRBD1; V gene: TRBV19
CDR3 protein: CSARDGLTYNEQFF; CDR3 DNA: TGCAGTGCTAGAGACGGACTAACCTACAATGAGCAGTTCTTC; clone size: -; J gene: TRBJ2-1; CDR3 length: 14; D gene: -; V gene: TRBV20-1
CDR3 protein: CASSFVEVGGAGEQYF; CDR3 DNA: TGTGCCAGCAGTTTTGTCGAGGTTGGGGGGGCTGGGGAGCAGTACTTC; clone size: few; J gene: TRBJ2-7; CDR3 length: 16; D gene: -; V gene: TRBV27
CDR3 protein: CASSSAGTSLSKNIQYF; CDR3 DNA: TGTGCCAGCAGTTCCGCCGGGACTAGCTTATCCAAAAACATTCAGTACTTC; clone size: few; J gene: TRBJ2-4; CDR3 length: 17; D gene: TRBD2; V gene: TRBV27
CDR3 protein: CASSPLTGTGELFF; CDR3 DNA: TGTGCCAGCTCACCGTTGACAGGAACCGGGGAGCTGTTTTTT; clone size: few; J gene: TRBJ2-2; CDR3 length: 14; D gene: -; V gene: TRBV18
CDR3 protein: CASTALGTENTGELFF; CDR3 DNA: TGTGCCAGCACCGCACTCGGGACCGAGAACACCGGGGAGCTGTTTTTT; clone size: few; J gene: TRBJ2-2; CDR3 length: 16; D gene: -; V gene: TRBV28
CDR3 protein: CAIKGDGGRVGETQYF; CDR3 DNA: TGTGCAATCAAAGGGGACGGAGGGCGTGTTGGGGAGACCCAGTACTTC; clone size: -; J gene: TRBJ2-5; CDR3 length: 16; D gene: -; V gene: TRBV10-3
CDR3 protein: CASSYSRGLAGGPYNEQFF; CDR3 DNA: TGTGCCAGCAGTTACTCGCGGGGACTAGCGGGAGGGCCGTACAATGAGCAGTTCTTC; clone size: few; J gene: TRBJ2-1; CDR3 length: 19; D gene: TRBD2; V gene: TRBV6-5
CDR3 protein: CSARSRVNQPQHF; CDR3 DNA: TGCAGTGCTAGGTCGCGGGTCAATCAGCCCCAGCATTTT; clone size: -; J gene: TRBJ1-5; CDR3 length: 13; D gene: -; V gene: TRBV20-1
CDR3 protein: CASRLAGGTYNEQFF; CDR3 DNA: TGTGCCAGCAGGTTAGCGGGAGGGACCTACAATGAGCAGTTCTTC; clone size: many; J gene: TRBJ2-1; CDR3 length: 15; D gene: TRBD2; V gene: TRBV7-3
CDR3 protein: CASSYWNTGELFF; CDR3 DNA: TGTGCCAGCAGTTACTGGAACACCGGGGAGCTGTTTTTT; clone size: many; J gene: TRBJ2-2; CDR3 length: 13; D gene: -; V gene: TRBV6-2/TRBV6-3
CDR3 protein: CASSLDGTGVNEQYF; CDR3 DNA: TGTGCCAGCAGCTTAGATGGGACAGGGGTGAACGAGCAGTACTTC; clone size: -; J gene: TRBJ2-7; CDR3 length: 15; D gene: TRBD1; V gene: TRBV7-9
CDR3 protein: CASSGLAPLNTGELFF; CDR3 DNA: TGTGCCAGCAGCGGACTAGCGCCGCTGAACACCGGGGAGCTGTTTTTT; clone size: many; J gene: TRBJ2-2; CDR3 length: 16; D gene: TRBD2; V gene: TRBV9
CDR3 protein: CASSLEVLRGRRSEKTQYF; CDR3 DNA: TGCGCCAGCAGCTTGGAGGTCCTGCGCGGGAGAAGATCGGAAAAGACCCAGTACTTC; clone size: few; J gene: TRBJ2-5; CDR3 length: 19; D gene: TRBD2; V gene: TRBV5-1
CDR3 protein: CASSVEWSGNTGELFF; CDR3 DNA: TGTGCCAGCAGCGTAGAATGGAGCGGGAACACCGGGGAGCTGTTTTTT; clone size: few; J gene: TRBJ2-2; CDR3 length: 16; D gene: -; V gene: TRBV9
CDR3 protein: CSASPLHLVRGRYEQFF; CDR3 DNA: TGCAGTGCTAGCCCCCTCCATTTAGTTAGGGGGAGATATGAGCAGTTCTTC; clone size: few; J gene: TRBJ2-1; CDR3 length: 17; D gene: -; V gene: TRBV20-1
CDR3 protein: CASSQDWGRVSRDNEQFF; CDR3 DNA: TGTGCCAGCAGCCAAGATTGGGGGCGGGTTAGCCGGGACAATGAGCAGTTCTTC; clone size: few; J gene: TRBJ2-1; CDR3 length: 18; D gene: -; V gene: TRBV4-2
CDR3 protein: CSVGGGNYNEQFF; CDR3 DNA: TGCAGCGTTGGTGGAGGGAACTACAATGAGCAGTTCTTC; clone size: few; J gene: TRBJ2-1; CDR3 length: 13; D gene: -; V gene: TRBV29-1
CDR3 protein: CASSEEGFSNQPQHF; CDR3 DNA: TGTGCCAGCAGTGAGGAGGGGTTTAGCAATCAGCCCCAGCATTTT; clone size: few; J gene: TRBJ1-5; CDR3 length: 15; D gene: -; V gene: TRBV2
CDR3 protein: CASRPSRRGLVDSGKDTGELFF; CDR3 DNA: TGTGCCAGCAGGCCCTCTCGCCGGGGACTAGTCGACAGCGGGAAAGACACCGGGGAGCTGTTTTTT; clone size: -; J gene: TRBJ2-2; CDR3 length: 22; D gene: TRBD2; V gene: TRBV7-2
CDR3 protein: CASSKDLATNEKLFF; CDR3 DNA: TGTGCCAGCAGTAAAGACCTTGCAACTAATGAAAAACTGTTTTTT; clone size: -; J gene: TRBJ1-4; CDR3 length: 15; D gene: -; V gene: TRBV11-2
CDR3 protein: CASSPRQGSYNSPLHF; CDR3 DNA: TGTGCCAGCAGCCCCCGACAGGGGAGCTATAATTCACCCCTCCACTTT; clone size: few; J gene: TRBJ1-6; CDR3 length: 16; D gene: TRBD1; V gene: TRBV7-2
CDR3 protein: CASSLVSGANTGELFF; CDR3 DNA: TGTGCCAGCAGCTTAGTGTCGGGGGCGAACACCGGGGAGCTGTTTTTT; clone size: -; J gene: TRBJ2-2; CDR3 length: 16; D gene: -; V gene: TRBV7-2
CDR3 protein: CASSPDRGDYTF; CDR3 DNA: TGTGCCAGCAGCCCGGACAGGGGTGACTACACCTTC; clone size: -; J gene: TRBJ1-2; CDR3 length: 12; D gene: TRBD1; V gene: TRBV7-2
CDR3 protein: CASSLLLAGVNEQFF; CDR3 DNA: TGTGCCAGCAGCCTACTACTAGCGGGGGTCAATGAGCAGTTCTTC; clone size: once; J gene: TRBJ2-1; CDR3 length: 15; D gene: TRBD2; V gene: TRBV9
CDR3 protein: CASNNRPGSTDTQYF; CDR3 DNA: TGTGCCAGCAACAACCGGCCAGGGTCCACAGATACGCAGTATTTT; clone size: many; J gene: TRBJ2-3; CDR3 length: 15; D gene: -; V gene: TRBV11-2
CDR3 protein: CASSVDSSRGRLEKLFF; CDR3 DNA: TGTGCCAGCAGCGTAGACTCTTCCAGGGGTCGGCTTGAAAAACTGTTTTTT; clone size: -; J gene: TRBJ1-4; CDR3 length: 17; D gene: -; V gene: TRBV9
CDR3 protein: CSVKGQVQETQYF; CDR3 DNA: TGCAGCGTGAAGGGGCAGGTCCAAGAGACCCAGTACTTC; clone size: -; J gene: TRBJ2-5; CDR3 length: 13; D gene: -; V gene: TRBV29-1
CDR3 protein: CASSLQGLGNQPQHF; CDR3 DNA: TGTGCCAGCAGTTTACAGGGTTTGGGCAATCAGCCCCAGCATTTT; clone size: few; J gene: TRBJ1-5; CDR3 length: 15; D gene: -; V gene: TRBV6-5